This note documents a single T cell receptor beta chain sequence. This sample was taken from a study of blood T cell repertoires in COVID-19. The CDR3 spans 12 residues. V trimming: 10 bases; J trimming: 3 bases; junction bases outside the gene matches: 5. From germline, CDR1 is MDHEN and CDR2 SYDVKM. Profiled with immunoSEQ multiplex PCR; TCRdb holds only in-frame clones, not every one. The data show roughly 380,000 clones, with approximately 89% seen just once and roughly 1.6% held by the top ten. V gene TRBV28 combines with J gene TRBJ1-1, with TRBD1 identical over 7 bases. This receptor was taken from a woman aged 40 to 50 with COVID-19, enrolled during active disease. Sequencing was performed on peripheral blood. The CDR3 bases are TGTGCCATCAGGGGGAGGTACACTGAAGCTTTCTTT. This encodes CAIRGRYTEAFF. Together with reference TRBV28 and TRBJ1-1, the CDR3 gives the full variable domain: DVKVTQSSRYLVKRTGEKVFLECVQDMDHENMFWYRQDPGLGLRLIYFSYDVKMKEKGDIPEGYSVSREKKERFSLILESASTNQTSMYLCAIRGRYTEAFFGQGTRLTVV.